A selection of T cell receptor beta chains follows, all from one sample in a study of blood T cell repertoires in COVID-19. Clones were read by immunoSEQ multiplex PCR, and TCRdb kept only the in-frame ones, dropping some. The data show 300,000 or so clones, 91% seen once. The sequenced sample was peripheral blood. These receptors came from a woman aged 30 to 39 with COVID-19, enrolled during active disease. Both conserved end residues are part of each CDR3. Each record gives: D gene, clone size, J gene, V gene, CDR3 protein, CDR3 DNA. A D gene is named only where the DNA matches it firmly. Clone size, where shown, is once, few, many, or a class for clones that have expanded.

d_gene: .
abundance: .
j_gene: TRBJ2-1
v_gene: TRBV28
CDR3aa: CASRVVGGLLGQFF
CDR3nt: TGTGCCAGCAGGGTAGTGGGGGGTTTGCTCGGGCAGTTCTTC

d_gene: .
abundance: once
j_gene: TRBJ1-1
v_gene: TRBV6-6
CDR3aa: CATRPESQGINTEAFF
CDR3nt: TGTGCCACCCGGCCTGAGAGCCAGGGTATCAACACTGAAGCTTTCTTT

d_gene: .
abundance: .
j_gene: TRBJ2-2
v_gene: TRBV2
CDR3aa: CASSERQGYTGELFF
CDR3nt: TGTGCCAGCAGTGAGAGGCAGGGGTACACCGGGGAGCTGTTTTTT

d_gene: TRBD1
abundance: few
j_gene: TRBJ1-5
v_gene: TRBV9
CDR3aa: CASSQGASNQPQHF
CDR3nt: TGTGCCAGCAGCCAGGGGGCCTCAAATCAGCCCCAGCATTTT

d_gene: TRBD2
abundance: .
j_gene: TRBJ2-7
v_gene: TRBV6-5
CDR3aa: CASSEGLAVYEQYF
CDR3nt: TGTGCCAGCAGCGAGGGACTAGCGGTATACGAGCAGTACTTC

d_gene: TRBD1
abundance: .
j_gene: TRBJ1-2
v_gene: TRBV18
CDR3aa: CASSEGGDYGYTF
CDR3nt: TGTGCCAGCTCAGAAGGGGGCGACTATGGCTACACCTTC

d_gene: .
abundance: .
j_gene: TRBJ2-2
v_gene: TRBV6-6
CDR3aa: CASSYERTGELFF
CDR3nt: TGTGCCAGCAGTTATGAGAGGACCGGGGAGCTGTTTTTT

d_gene: .
abundance: .
j_gene: TRBJ1-5
v_gene: TRBV29-1
CDR3aa: CSVEDLSGLGPQHF
CDR3nt: TGCAGCGTTGAAGATCTGTCGGGTTTAGGGCCCCAGCATTTT

d_gene: .
abundance: .
j_gene: TRBJ2-1
v_gene: TRBV19
CDR3aa: CASSRQRVDNEQFF
CDR3nt: TGTGCCAGTAGTAGACAGCGGGTTGACAATGAGCAGTTCTTC

d_gene: TRBD1
abundance: .
j_gene: TRBJ1-6
v_gene: TRBV6-1
CDR3aa: CASSEWTGEALHF
CDR3nt: TGTGCCAGCAGTGAATGGACAGGGGAGGCCCTCCACTTT

d_gene: TRBD2
abundance: .
j_gene: TRBJ2-1
v_gene: TRBV10-3
CDR3aa: CAISETSAYNEQFF
CDR3nt: TGTGCCATCAGTGAGACTAGCGCGTACAATGAGCAGTTCTTC

d_gene: .
abundance: .
j_gene: TRBJ1-1
v_gene: TRBV12-3/TRBV12-4
CDR3aa: CASSYGGFEAFF
CDR3nt: TGTGCCAGCAGTTACGGAGGGTTTGAAGCTTTCTTT

d_gene: TRBD1
abundance: .
j_gene: TRBJ1-6
v_gene: TRBV6-6
CDR3aa: CASTQGTGVSPLHF
CDR3nt: TGTGCCAGTACTCAAGGGACAGGGGTTTCACCCCTCCACTTT

d_gene: TRBD1
abundance: .
j_gene: TRBJ2-7
v_gene: TRBV15
CDR3aa: CATSRKRQGHNEQYF
CDR3nt: TGTGCCACCAGCAGAAAAAGACAGGGACACAACGAGCAGTACTTC

d_gene: TRBD1
abundance: .
j_gene: TRBJ2-3
v_gene: TRBV10-1
CDR3aa: CASSDLRGPSTDTQYF
CDR3nt: TGCGCCAGCAGTGATCTAAGGGGGCCTAGCACAGATACGCAGTATTTT

d_gene: TRBD1
abundance: few
j_gene: TRBJ1-1
v_gene: TRBV3-1/TRBV3-2
CDR3aa: CASSPQRGGDTEAFF
CDR3nt: TGTGCCAGCAGCCCCCAGAGAGGGGGCGACACTGAAGCTTTCTTT

d_gene: TRBD1
abundance: .
j_gene: TRBJ1-1
v_gene: TRBV19
CDR3aa: CASRLAGGTEAFF
CDR3nt: TGTGCCAGTAGATTGGCAGGGGGCACTGAAGCTTTCTTT

d_gene: TRBD1
abundance: .
j_gene: TRBJ2-2
v_gene: TRBV24-1
CDR3aa: CATSEWGTGLTGELFF
CDR3nt: TGTGCCACCAGTGAATGGGGGACAGGGCTAACCGGGGAGCTGTTTTTT

d_gene: TRBD1
abundance: .
j_gene: TRBJ1-3
v_gene: TRBV28
CDR3aa: CASSAGQASGNTIYF
CDR3nt: TGTGCCAGCAGTGCGGGACAGGCTTCTGGAAACACCATATATTTT

d_gene: .
abundance: .
j_gene: TRBJ1-5
v_gene: TRBV20-1
CDR3aa: CSATDYSNQPQHF
CDR3nt: TGCAGTGCTACTGACTATAGCAATCAGCCCCAGCATTTT

d_gene: TRBD1
abundance: .
j_gene: TRBJ1-1
v_gene: TRBV18
CDR3aa: CASSPSDRVDPEAFF
CDR3nt: TGTGCCAGCTCCCCCTCGGACAGGGTGGACCCTGAAGCTTTCTTT

d_gene: TRBD1
abundance: .
j_gene: TRBJ1-1
v_gene: TRBV5-4
CDR3aa: CASSLVLVGGLTEAFF
CDR3nt: TGTGCCAGCAGCTTGGTTTTAGTAGGGGGCCTAACTGAAGCTTTCTTT

d_gene: TRBD1
abundance: .
j_gene: TRBJ1-2
v_gene: TRBV28
CDR3aa: CASSFGTGYFGYTF
CDR3nt: TGTGCCAGCAGTTTCGGGACAGGGTATTTTGGCTACACCTTC

d_gene: TRBD1
abundance: .
j_gene: TRBJ1-3
v_gene: TRBV27
CDR3aa: CASSSPTGVGNTIYF
CDR3nt: TGTGCCAGCAGTTCCCCGACAGGGGTAGGAAACACCATATATTTT

d_gene: TRBD2
abundance: .
j_gene: TRBJ2-7
v_gene: TRBV6-4
CDR3aa: CSGGDEQYF
CDR3nt: TGTTCGGGGGGGGACGAGCAGTACTTC

d_gene: .
abundance: .
j_gene: TRBJ1-1
v_gene: TRBV10-3
CDR3aa: CAIAVTGRDTEAFF
CDR3nt: TGTGCCATCGCGGTCACAGGGAGGGACACTGAAGCTTTCTTT

d_gene: .
abundance: once
j_gene: TRBJ1-5
v_gene: TRBV5-1
CDR3aa: CASSFGGEQPQHF
CDR3nt: TGCGCCAGCAGCTTCGGGGGGGAGCAGCCCCAGCATTTT

d_gene: .
abundance: .
j_gene: TRBJ1-4
v_gene: TRBV3-1/TRBV3-2
CDR3aa: CASSRQEFNEKLFF
CDR3nt: TGTGCCAGCAGCCGACAGGAGTTTAATGAAAAACTGTTTTTT

d_gene: .
abundance: .
j_gene: TRBJ2-2
v_gene: TRBV29-1
CDR3aa: CSVAQGSNTGELFF
CDR3nt: TGCAGCGTTGCTCAGGGCTCGAACACCGGGGAGCTGTTTTTT

d_gene: TRBD1
abundance: once
j_gene: TRBJ2-7
v_gene: TRBV13
CDR3aa: CASSPYGTGLYEQYF
CDR3nt: TGTGCCAGCAGCCCCTACGGGACAGGGCTTTACGAGCAGTACTTC

d_gene: .
abundance: .
j_gene: TRBJ1-2
v_gene: TRBV12-3/TRBV12-4
CDR3aa: CASSLTGYGYTF
CDR3nt: TGTGCCAGCAGCCTAACAGGTTATGGCTACACCTTC

d_gene: .
abundance: .
j_gene: TRBJ2-1
v_gene: TRBV9
CDR3aa: CASSGKEGVPNEQFF
CDR3nt: TGTGCCAGCAGCGGCAAAGAAGGAGTGCCCAATGAGCAGTTCTTC

d_gene: TRBD1
abundance: .
j_gene: TRBJ2-7
v_gene: TRBV10-3
CDR3aa: CAIRPTGGSYEQYF
CDR3nt: TGTGCCATCAGACCGACAGGGGGCTCCTACGAGCAGTACTTC

d_gene: .
abundance: .
j_gene: TRBJ1-1
v_gene: TRBV10-3
CDR3aa: CAISDSGRVNTEAFF
CDR3nt: TGTGCCATCAGTGATTCCGGGAGGGTCAACACTGAAGCTTTCTTT

d_gene: .
abundance: .
j_gene: TRBJ2-5
v_gene: TRBV9
CDR3aa: CASSLTGAQETQYF
CDR3nt: TGTGCCAGCAGCTTGACAGGCGCGCAAGAGACCCAGTACTTC

d_gene: TRBD1
abundance: .
j_gene: TRBJ1-5
v_gene: TRBV6-5
CDR3aa: CASSRGQSNQPQHF
CDR3nt: TGTGCCAGCAGCCGGGGACAGAGCAATCAGCCCCAGCATTTT

d_gene: TRBD1
abundance: .
j_gene: TRBJ1-2
v_gene: TRBV28
CDR3aa: CASLVRFGSRGPHNGYTF
CDR3nt: TGTGCCAGCCTGGTGAGATTTGGATCTAGGGGGCCGCATAATGGCTACACCTTC

d_gene: .
abundance: .
j_gene: TRBJ1-5
v_gene: TRBV27
CDR3aa: CASSFSQGLGQPQHF
CDR3nt: TGTGCCAGCAGTTTTAGTCAGGGCTTGGGTCAGCCCCAGCATTTT

d_gene: TRBD2
abundance: .
j_gene: TRBJ2-7
v_gene: TRBV5-8
CDR3aa: CASSYRTSGTYEQYF
CDR3nt: TGTGCCAGCAGCTACCGGACTAGCGGGACCTACGAGCAGTACTTC

d_gene: .
abundance: .
j_gene: TRBJ2-5
v_gene: TRBV7-7
CDR3aa: CASSSWTDSPLQETQYF
CDR3nt: TGTGCCAGCAGCTCGTGGACAGATAGCCCTCTTCAAGAGACCCAGTACTTC

d_gene: .
abundance: .
j_gene: TRBJ1-6
v_gene: TRBV27
CDR3aa: CASSYPGSNSPLHF
CDR3nt: TGTGCCAGCAGTTATCCGGGATCAAATTCACCCCTCCACTTT

d_gene: TRBD1
abundance: .
j_gene: TRBJ2-1
v_gene: TRBV19
CDR3aa: CASNPGTGGFNEQFF
CDR3nt: TGTGCCAGTAACCCCGGGACAGGGGGTTTCAATGAGCAGTTCTTC

d_gene: .
abundance: .
j_gene: TRBJ1-1
v_gene: TRBV30
CDR3aa: CAWYRAGVTEAFF
CDR3nt: TGTGCCTGGTACAGGGCAGGGGTCACTGAAGCTTTCTTT

d_gene: .
abundance: .
j_gene: TRBJ1-6
v_gene: TRBV27
CDR3aa: CASTSPIPGYNSPLHF
CDR3nt: TGTGCCAGCACCAGCCCCATTCCGGGATATAATTCACCCCTCCACTTT

d_gene: .
abundance: .
j_gene: TRBJ2-5
v_gene: TRBV5-4
CDR3aa: CASSRREWRDETQYF
CDR3nt: TGTGCCAGCAGCAGGAGGGAGTGGAGGGATGAGACCCAGTACTTC

d_gene: .
abundance: .
j_gene: TRBJ2-7
v_gene: TRBV29-1
CDR3aa: CSVEVRAEQYF
CDR3nt: TGCAGCGTTGAAGTCAGGGCCGAGCAGTACTTC

d_gene: .
abundance: once
j_gene: TRBJ2-7
v_gene: TRBV27
CDR3aa: CASSHTWGHEQYF
CDR3nt: TGTGCCAGCAGCCATACCTGGGGGCACGAGCAGTACTTC